The 29 T cell receptor beta chains given below trace back to one sample, sequenced in a study of T cells in localized non-small cell lung cancer. Only in-frame clones appear in the TCRdb table, and some are missing; sequencing was by immunoSEQ multiplex PCR. The sample has 2,000 to 3,000 clones; 25% to 35% are singletons. Specimen: lung tumor tissue, collected before any cancer treatment. All receptors come from a male donor aged 60 or over with stage III squamous cell lung carcinoma.

This clone was seen only a few times. V and J are TRBV29-1 and TRBJ1-4; D is undetermined. The germline V and J ends were trimmed by 6 bases and 0 bases, with 11 bases remaining between them. This CDR3 is 14 amino acids long. The germline gives CDR1 SQVTM, CDR2 ANQGSEA. CDR3 in DNA: TGCAGCGTAGTGGTTCCCGCAACTAATGAAAAACTGTTTTTT. This codes for CSVVVPATNEKLFF.

The chain has TRBV6-8 and TRBJ2-7; 9 nucleotides agree with TRBD2. V dropped 6 bases and J dropped 5; count of bases not matched to a gene: 5. The CDR3 is 13 residues long. Germline V CDR1 and CDR2: MNHGY, SAAAGT. The CDR3 spells CASSETSGNEQYF. The CDR3 DNA reads TGTGCCAGCAGCGAGACTAGCGGAAACGAGCAGTACTTC.

In this sample, this clone turned up once. This chain uses TRBV19 with TRBJ2-7, with 9 bases identical to TRBD1. Trimming removed 9 bases from V and 1 base from J; junction bases left unmatched: 4. Germline CDR1 reads LNHDA; CDR2 reads SQIVND (reference sequence). This CDR3 region has 13 residues. This CDR3 is CASQDRGSYEQYF. In DNA, the CDR3 is TGTGCCAGCCAGGACAGGGGTTCCTACGAGCAGTACTTC.

Note on this clone: At one of its ends the junction is not consistent with the germline gene, which may arise from a read error. The rearrangement links TRBV6-8 to TRBJ2-7, with D possibly being TRBD1 or TRBD2 (8 bases each). The germline gives CDR1 MNHGY, CDR2 SAAAGT. CDR3 length equals 16 residues. CDR3: CASSDSRGREVYEQYF. In DNA, the CDR3 is TGTGCCAGCAGTGACTCCAGGGGGCGGGAGGTTTACGAGCAGTACTTC.

This clone was found a few times. This chain uses TRBV12-5 with TRBJ2-1; the match to TRBD2 covers 8 bases. Germline V gene data show CDR1 as LGHNT and CDR2 as FRNRAP. The CDR3 covers 13 residues. The chain's CDR3 is CASGYGGAKVQFF. The CDR3 DNA is TGTGCCAGCGGATACGGGGGGGCAAAGGTGCAGTTCTTC.

This clone is medium-sized by share. The chain uses TRBV9 and TRBJ2-5, with D possibly being TRBD1 (5 bases). This CDR3 has 16 amino acids. In germline, CDR1 is SGDLS, CDR2 YYNGEE. V lost 5 bases and J 1 base, leaving 18 bases between the germline ends. The CDR3 here is CASSPPWQGFQETQYF. The CDR3 DNA reads TGTGCCAGCAGTCCGCCATGGCAGGGCTTCCAAGAGACCCAGTACTTC.

This clone is deemed large (0.1 to 1%). V gene TRBV11-3 combines with J gene TRBJ2-1; no clear D. CDR1 and CDR2 from the germline V gene are SGHNT and YENEEA. CDR3 size: 14 residues. Between the trimmed V and J ends, which lost 4 bases and 5 bases, there was a span of 12 bases. The CDR3 loop is CASSSLGRNNEQFF. The DNA for the CDR3 is TGTGCCAGCAGCTCCCTGGGCAGGAACAATGAGCAGTTCTTC. Full variable domain (missing parts from reference TRBV11-3 and TRBJ2-1): EAGVVQSPRYKIIEKKQPVAFWCNPISGHNTLYWYLQNLGQGPELLIRYENEEAVDDSQLPKDRFSAERLKGVDSTLKIQPAELGDSAVYLCASSSLGRNNEQFFGPGTRLTVL.

The V call is TRBV14, the J call TRBJ1-3; 12 bases fit TRBD1. V lost 4 bases to trimming and J lost 2 bases; unmatched junction nucleotides: 3. CDR1 SGHDN and CDR2 FVKESK come from the germline V gene. The CDR3 sequence is 16 residues long. CDR3 nucleotide sequence: TGTGCCAGCAGCCGGGACAGGGGGCTTGCTGGAAACACCATATATTTT. Its protein product is CASSRDRGLAGNTIYF.

As regards this clone: One end of the junction is discordant with germline, which a read error may explain. This chain joins TRBV11-3 and TRBJ2-7; 9 bases line up with TRBD1. Germline V gene data show CDR1 as SGHNT and CDR2 as YENEEA. The CDR3 sequence is 15 residues long. The CDR3, as DNA: TGTGCCAGCAGCCTAGAGGACAGGGGCTCCTACGAGCAGTACTTC. Its translation is CASSLEDRGSYEQYF.

This clone was seen only a few times. This chain connects TRBV6-8 to TRBJ1-2; D not certain. V was clipped by 0 bases and J by 6 bases, with 8 bases between them. The CDR3 contains 13 residues. Germline V gene lookup returns CDR1 MNHGY and CDR2 SAAAGT. The CDR3, as DNA: TGTGCCAGCAGTTACTCGAGGGCGGATGGCTACACCTTC. As protein: CASSYSRADGYTF.

The chain combines TRBV28 with TRBJ1-2; the D gene is possibly TRBD1 (5 bases). V lost 8 bases, J lost 2 bases, and 18 bases lay in between. This CDR3 contains 15 residues. Germline-derived CDR1 and CDR2 are MDHEN and SYDVKM. The CDR3 loop is CASATGQIENYGYTF. Written as DNA, the CDR3 is TGTGCCAGCGCCACGGGGCAGATAGAGAACTATGGCTACACCTTC.

This chain connects TRBV11-3 to TRBJ2-3, with TRBD2 as a possible D gene (7 bases). The CDR3 length is 15 residues. V was trimmed by 4 bases and J by 5 bases, leaving 16 bases between them. Germline CDR1 reads SGHNT; CDR2 reads YENEEA. The CDR3 sequence is CASSSGGGGRDTQYF. The CDR3 nucleotides read TGTGCCAGCAGCTCTGGGGGAGGGGGACGAGATACGCAGTATTTT.

This clone came up a few times. The chain has TRBV7-6 and TRBJ2-7; 8 nucleotides align to TRBD2. The V and J ends lost 5 bases and 4 bases, in that order; junction bases with no gene match: 7. CDR1 is SGHVS, CDR2 FNYEAQ, per germline. CDR3 length: 14 residues. CDR3 in amino acids: CASSGAGEVYEQYF. The CDR3 DNA is TGTGCCAGCAGCGGAGCGGGAGAGGTTTACGAGCAGTACTTC.

Only a few counts were recorded for this clone. The chain has TRBV9 and TRBJ2-3; 8 bases are a match to TRBD2. There are 15 residues in the CDR3. Looked up from germline, CDR1 is SGDLS and CDR2 is YYNGEE. Unmatched junction bases numbered 3, after V lost 0 bases and J lost 3 bases. The CDR3 sequence: CASSVESGSTDTQYF. Here the CDR3 DNA reads TGTGCCAGCAGCGTAGAGAGCGGGAGTACAGATACGCAGTATTTT.

Within the sample, this clone is large. The gene calls are TRBV28 and TRBJ2-1; TRBD2 agrees at 14 bases. Germline values: CDR1 MDHEN, CDR2 SYDVKM. CDR3 length: 17 residues. The trim removed 3 bases at V and 8 bases at J, leaving 9 bases unmatched. CDR3 region: CASSFLGTSGRIYEQFF. The CDR3 nucleotides read TGTGCCAGCAGTTTCCTCGGGACTAGCGGGAGAATTTATGAGCAGTTCTTC.

The chain uses TRBV19 and TRBJ2-2, with D perhaps being TRBD1 or TRBD2 (5 bases each). Germline V CDR1 and CDR2: LNHDA, SQIVND (reference sequence). The germline V and J ends were trimmed by 7 bases and 13 bases, with 22 bases remaining between them. This CDR3 is built from 14 residues. The CDR3 DNA sequence: TGTGCCAGTACCCCCCGGGGCTCCTCGGCAGCGCTGTTTTTT. This sequence encodes CASTPRGSSAALFF.

In this sample, this clone turned up a few times. The junction differs from germline at one of its ends, possibly a read error. J is TRBJ2-1 and V is TRBV6-8; 10 positions match TRBD2. The CDR3 is made up of 16 amino acids. The germline V gene has CDR1 MNHGY and CDR2 SAAAGT. The CDR3 sequence is CAISGTWLAGDNEQFF. The DNA for the CDR3 is TGTGCCATCAGTGGTACGTGGCTAGCGGGAGACAATGAGCAGTTCTTC.

This sequence joins TRBV6-8 and TRBJ2-7; 11 nucleotides align to TRBD2. The CDR3 sequence is 15 residues long. V dropped 5 bases and J dropped 2; count of bases not matched to a gene: 5. Germline V CDR1 and CDR2: MNHGY, SAAAGT. The CDR3 DNA reads TGTGCCAGCAGTCCGGGACTAGCGGCAACCTACGAGCAGTACTTC. Translation gives CASSPGLAATYEQYF.

This clone rates as medium-sized. J is TRBJ2-3 and V is TRBV7-4; TRBD2 matches at 11 bases. From germline, CDR1 is SGHVT and CDR2 SQSDAQ. V dropped 6 bases and J dropped 2; count of bases not matched to a gene: 7. The CDR3 is 16 residues long. CDR3 bases: TGTGCCAGCAGTCAAGGACTAGCGGGTACCACAGATACGCAGTATTTT. Amino acid sequence: CASSQGLAGTTDTQYF.

This clone was picked up a small number of times. The chain recombines TRBV6-8 with TRBJ2-1; 8 positions agree with TRBD2. Germline V gives CDR1 MNHGY, CDR2 SAAAGT. Germline trimming cut 6 bases from V and 4 bases from J; bases unmatched to any gene: 14. The CDR3 contains 17 residues. The CDR3 here is CASRYGSGTRQYNEQFF. Here the CDR3 DNA reads TGTGCCAGCAGATATGGGAGTGGGACTAGACAATACAATGAGCAGTTCTTC.

The V gene is TRBV1, the J gene TRBJ2-1; the D segment call TRBD2 is taken from the table without a DNA check. TRBV1 is marked as a pseudogene. The length of the CDR3 is 16 residues. The CDR3 spells CASSQGPRGTDNEQFF. CDR3 sequence (DNA): TGCGCCAGCAGCCAAGGGCCTAGAGGGACTGACAATGAGCAGTTCTTC.

The rearrangement links TRBV30 to TRBJ1-1; D gene uncertain. Germline CDR1 is GTSNPN and CDR2 is SVGIG (reference sequence). Trimming stripped 1 base from V and 2 bases from J, with 8 bases between. The CDR3 covers 13 residues. DNA of the CDR3: TGTGCCTGGAGTGGGGCGGTTAACACTGAAGCTTTCTTT. Translating it yields CAWSGAVNTEAFF.

This clone was counted only a few times. The chain recombines TRBV11-3 with TRBJ2-7, with TRBD1 identical over 10 bases. Germline-derived CDR1 and CDR2 are SGHNT and YENEEA. V trimming: 5 bases; J trimming: 1 base; junction bases outside the gene matches: 5. The CDR3 runs 15 residues. The CDR3 region has the DNA TGTGCCAGCAGCCTCGGGACAGGGGCTTCCTACGAGCAGTACTTC. This gives the protein CASSLGTGASYEQYF.

The chain recombines TRBV29-1 with TRBJ2-5; 7 nucleotides agree with TRBD2. V shed 4 bases and J 0 bases; nucleotides not matched to a gene: 8. Germline values: CDR1 SQVTM, CDR2 ANQGSEA. The CDR3 runs to 15 residues. The CDR3 nucleotides read TGCAGCGTTGGACGGGGGGTCGCCAACCAAGAGACCCAGTACTTC. Amino acids: CSVGRGVANQETQYF.

The V call is TRBV11-3, the J call TRBJ2-2; 8 bases line up with TRBD2. CDR3 length: 15 amino acids. Germline V gene sequence: CDR1 SGHNT, CDR2 YENEEA. J gave up 7 bases and V 5 bases, and 9 bases lay outside the gene matches. The CDR3 coding sequence is TGTGCCAGCAGCCACTACAGCGGGAGCGGCGGGGAGCTGTTTTTT. Residues: CASSHYSGSGGELFF.

The table lists this clone with a few counts. V usage is TRBV4-1 and J usage is TRBJ2-1; D is tentatively TRBD1 or TRBD2 (6 bases each). The V end was cut by 6 bases, the J end by 3 bases, with 12 bases between. Germline CDR1 reads MGHRA; CDR2 reads YSYEKL. This CDR3 spans 14 amino acids. The CDR3 DNA reads as TGCGCCAGCAGGCCGGGGGCTCACTACAATGAGCAGTTCTTC. Protein sequence: CASRPGAHYNEQFF.

This clone is medium-sized by share. This chain uses TRBV19 with TRBJ2-1; TRBD1 agrees at 7 bases. This CDR3 has 16 residues. V lost 5 bases and J lost 5; bases outside the gene matches: 12. Germline assignment: CDR1 LNHDA and CDR2 SQIVND (reference sequence). CDR3 in DNA: TGTGCCAGTAGTGCCACCAGGGGGTTGGGGCACAATGAGCAGTTCTTC. Its protein product is CASSATRGLGHNEQFF.

By share, this clone ranks as medium-sized. This chain joins TRBV1 and TRBJ1-2; the table's D call, TRBD1, was not checked against the DNA. TRBV1 is a documented pseudogene. This CDR3 contains 15 residues. The CDR3: CASSQVKGTAYGYTF. CDR3 nucleotide sequence: TGCGCCAGCAGCCAAGTGAAAGGGACAGCCTATGGCTACACCTTC.

V gene TRBV28 combines with J gene TRBJ2-7; 9 bases agree with TRBD1. The CDR3 covers 14 residues. Germline-derived CDR1 and CDR2 are MDHEN and SYDVKM. The V segment lost 4 bases and the J segment 7 bases; nucleotides outside the gene matches: 8. CDR3 sequence (DNA): TGTGCCAGCAGTTCCGACAGGGGGGGGAGGGAGCAGTACTTC. It translates to CASSSDRGGREQYF.